This TCR beta chain originates from a study of neurological immune-mediated disorders. Study-level results: Expansion of TCR clones was greatest in HTLV-1-associated myelopathy and smallest in multiple sclerosis, where it fell below that of healthy controls.

The team produced cDNA through 5'RACE using 10-nucleotide random UMIs. Every sequencing run generated over 170 million TCR-beta sequences from 15-18 subjects. Using its own MiXCR run on the 5' RACE reads, TCRdb lists one record per CDR3 protein. The sample has tens of thousands of distinct CDR3 sequences, over 15% seen once. This CDR3 has 15 residues. This clonotype was observed many times. Its antigen is not known. J is TRBJ2-7 and V is TRBV21-1; TRBD1 was called by the table and not checked on the DNA. TRBV21-1 is given as a pseudogene. Material: PBMCs. The TCR originated in a middle-aged woman in good health. This CDR3 is CASSKYVPGRCEQYF. The CDR3 nucleotides read TGTGCCAGCAGCAAGTATGTTCCAGGGCGGTGCGAGCAGTACTTC.